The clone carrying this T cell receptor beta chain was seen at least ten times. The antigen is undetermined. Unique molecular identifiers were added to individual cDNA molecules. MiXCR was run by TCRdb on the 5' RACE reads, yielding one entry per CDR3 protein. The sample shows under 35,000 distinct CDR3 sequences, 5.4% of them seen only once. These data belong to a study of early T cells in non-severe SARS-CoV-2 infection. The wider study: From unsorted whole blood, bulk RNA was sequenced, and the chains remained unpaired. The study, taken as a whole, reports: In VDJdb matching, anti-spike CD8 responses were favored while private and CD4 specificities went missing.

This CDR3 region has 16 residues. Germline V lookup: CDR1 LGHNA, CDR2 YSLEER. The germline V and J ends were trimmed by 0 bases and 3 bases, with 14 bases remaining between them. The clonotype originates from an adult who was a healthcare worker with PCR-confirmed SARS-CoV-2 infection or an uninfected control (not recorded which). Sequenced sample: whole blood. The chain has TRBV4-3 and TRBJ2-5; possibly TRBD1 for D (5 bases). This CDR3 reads CASSQELAQGKETQYF. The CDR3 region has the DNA TGCGCCAGCAGCCAAGAATTGGCGCAGGGAAAAGAGACCCAGTACTTC.